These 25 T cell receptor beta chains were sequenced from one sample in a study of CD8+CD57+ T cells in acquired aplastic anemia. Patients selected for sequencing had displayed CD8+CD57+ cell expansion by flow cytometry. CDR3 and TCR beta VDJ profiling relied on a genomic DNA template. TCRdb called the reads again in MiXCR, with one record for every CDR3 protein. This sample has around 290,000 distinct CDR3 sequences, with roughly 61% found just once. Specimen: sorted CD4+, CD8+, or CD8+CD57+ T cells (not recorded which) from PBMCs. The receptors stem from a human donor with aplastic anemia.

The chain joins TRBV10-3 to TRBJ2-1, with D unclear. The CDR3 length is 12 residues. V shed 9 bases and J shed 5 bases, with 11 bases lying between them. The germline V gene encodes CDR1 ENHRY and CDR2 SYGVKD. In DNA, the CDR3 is TGTGCCATTCTGGGTCCCCACAATGAGCAGTTCTTC. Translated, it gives CAILGPHNEQFF.

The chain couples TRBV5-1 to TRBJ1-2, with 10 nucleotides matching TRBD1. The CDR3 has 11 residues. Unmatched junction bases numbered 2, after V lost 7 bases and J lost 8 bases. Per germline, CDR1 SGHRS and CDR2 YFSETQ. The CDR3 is CASGTGAGYTF. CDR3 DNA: TGCGCCAGCGGGACAGGGGCCGGCTACACCTTC.

In nucleotides, the CDR3 is TGTGCCAGTGCAGGGACTAGGGGGTTCAATGAGCAGTTCTTC. It encodes CASAGTRGFNEQFF. This sequence joins TRBV19 and TRBJ2-1; 8 bases match TRBD2. The CDR3 length is 14 residues. V dropped 8 bases and J dropped 6; count of bases not matched to a gene: 9. Germline lookup yields CDR1 LNHDA and CDR2 SQIVND (reference sequence).

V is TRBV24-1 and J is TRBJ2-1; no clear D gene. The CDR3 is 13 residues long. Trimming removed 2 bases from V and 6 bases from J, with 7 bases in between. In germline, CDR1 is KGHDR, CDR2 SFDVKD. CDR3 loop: CATSDSVLNEQFF. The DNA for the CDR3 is TGTGCCACCAGTGATTCGGTGCTCAATGAGCAGTTCTTC.

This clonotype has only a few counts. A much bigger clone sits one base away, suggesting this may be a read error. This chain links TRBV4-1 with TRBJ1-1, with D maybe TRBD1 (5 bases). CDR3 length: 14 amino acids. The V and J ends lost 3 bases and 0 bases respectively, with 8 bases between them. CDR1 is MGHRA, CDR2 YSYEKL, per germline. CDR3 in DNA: TGCGCCAGCAGCCAGGGACTGCTGAACACTGAAGCTTTCTTT. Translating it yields CASSQGLLNTEAFF.

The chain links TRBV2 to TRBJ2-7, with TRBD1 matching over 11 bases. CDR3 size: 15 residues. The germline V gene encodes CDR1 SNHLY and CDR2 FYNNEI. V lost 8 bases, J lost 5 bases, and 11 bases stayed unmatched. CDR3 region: CASGKPRTGGDEQYF. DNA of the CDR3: TGTGCCAGCGGCAAGCCTCGGACAGGGGGCGACGAGCAGTACTTC.

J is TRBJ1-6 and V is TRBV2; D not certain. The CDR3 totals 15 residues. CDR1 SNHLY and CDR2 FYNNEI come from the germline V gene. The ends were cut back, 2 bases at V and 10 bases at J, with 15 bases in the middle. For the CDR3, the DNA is TGTGCCAGCAGTGAATGGCCAGACGCTAGCTCACCCCTCCACTTT. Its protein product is CASSEWPDASSPLHF. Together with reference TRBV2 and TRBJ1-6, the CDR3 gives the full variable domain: EPEVTQTPSHQVTQMGQEVILRCVPISNHLYFYWYRQILGQKVEFLVSFYNNEISEKSEIFDDQFSVERPDGSNFTLKIRSTKLEDSAMYFCASSEWPDASSPLHFGNGTRLTVT.

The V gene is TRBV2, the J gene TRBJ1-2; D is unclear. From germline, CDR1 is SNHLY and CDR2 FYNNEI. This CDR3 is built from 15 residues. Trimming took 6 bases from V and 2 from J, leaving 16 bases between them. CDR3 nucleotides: TGTGCCAGCAGCCAAGGATTCCGGGAAAACTATGGCTACACCTTC. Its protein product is CASSQGFRENYGYTF.

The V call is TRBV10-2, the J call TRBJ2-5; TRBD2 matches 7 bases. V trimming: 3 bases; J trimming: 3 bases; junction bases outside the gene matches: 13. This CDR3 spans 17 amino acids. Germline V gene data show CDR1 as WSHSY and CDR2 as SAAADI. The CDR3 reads CASSETVASAGEETQYF. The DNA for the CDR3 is TGCGCCAGCAGTGAAACCGTGGCTAGCGCGGGGGAAGAGACCCAGTACTTC.

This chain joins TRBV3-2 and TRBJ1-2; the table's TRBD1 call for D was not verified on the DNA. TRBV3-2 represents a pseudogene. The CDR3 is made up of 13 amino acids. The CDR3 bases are TGTGCCAGCAGCCACGGACAGGACTATGGCTACACCTTC. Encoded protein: CASSHGQDYGYTF.

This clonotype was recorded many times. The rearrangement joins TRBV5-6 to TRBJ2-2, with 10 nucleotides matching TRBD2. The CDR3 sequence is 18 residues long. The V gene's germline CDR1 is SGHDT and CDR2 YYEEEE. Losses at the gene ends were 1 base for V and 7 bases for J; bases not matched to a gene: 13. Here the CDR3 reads CASSLLGGLAGALGELFF. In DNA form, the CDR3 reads TGTGCCAGCAGCTTGTTAGGGGGGCTAGCGGGGGCCCTCGGGGAGCTGTTTTTT.

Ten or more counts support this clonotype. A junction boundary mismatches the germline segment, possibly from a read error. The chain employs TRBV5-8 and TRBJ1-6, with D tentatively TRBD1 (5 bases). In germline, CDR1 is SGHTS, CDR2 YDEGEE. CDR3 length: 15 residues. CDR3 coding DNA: TGTGCCAGCAGCCTCAGGGAGAGTCATAATTCACCCCCCCACTTT. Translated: CASSLRESHNSPPHF.

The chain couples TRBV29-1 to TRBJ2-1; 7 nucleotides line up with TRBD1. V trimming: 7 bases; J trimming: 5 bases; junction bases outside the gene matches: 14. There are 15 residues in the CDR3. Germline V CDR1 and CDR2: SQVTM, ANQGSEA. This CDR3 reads CSGGVGGQINNEQFF. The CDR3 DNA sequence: TGCAGCGGTGGGGTAGGGGGACAGATCAACAATGAGCAGTTCTTC.

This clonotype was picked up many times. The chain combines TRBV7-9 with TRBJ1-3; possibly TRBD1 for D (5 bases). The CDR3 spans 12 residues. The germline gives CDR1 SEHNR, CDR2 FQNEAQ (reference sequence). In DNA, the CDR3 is TGTTCCCCGGGACCCTCTGGAAACACCATATATTTT. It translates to CSPGPSGNTIYF.

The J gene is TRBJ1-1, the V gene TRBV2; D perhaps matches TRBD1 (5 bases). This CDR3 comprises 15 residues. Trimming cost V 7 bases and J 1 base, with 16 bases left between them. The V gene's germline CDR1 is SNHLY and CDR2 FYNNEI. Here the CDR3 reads CASKRNPGGNTEAFF. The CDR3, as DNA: TGTGCCAGCAAGCGGAACCCGGGGGGGAACACTGAAGCTTTCTTT.

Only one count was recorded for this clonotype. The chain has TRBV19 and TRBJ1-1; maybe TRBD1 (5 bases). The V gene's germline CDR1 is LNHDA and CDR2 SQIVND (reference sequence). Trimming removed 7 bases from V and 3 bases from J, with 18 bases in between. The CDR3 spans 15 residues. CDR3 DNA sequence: TGTGCCAGTAACCCGGGACTCCCGAGGGACACTGAAGCTTTCTTT. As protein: CASNPGLPRDTEAFF.

CDR3 loop: CASRGSPYEQYF. The CDR3 DNA reads TGTGCCAGCAGGGGATCCCCCTACGAGCAGTACTTC. The chain links TRBV19 to TRBJ2-7; D possibly corresponds to TRBD1 (6 bases). Trimming cost V 9 bases and J 2 bases, with 11 bases left between them. The CDR3 is made up of 12 amino acids. Germline lookup yields CDR1 LNHDA and CDR2 SQIVND (reference sequence).

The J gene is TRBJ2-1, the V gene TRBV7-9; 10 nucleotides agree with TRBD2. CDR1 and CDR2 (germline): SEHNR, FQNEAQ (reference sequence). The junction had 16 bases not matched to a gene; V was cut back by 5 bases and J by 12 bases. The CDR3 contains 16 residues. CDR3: CASSHMSGRGADTQFF. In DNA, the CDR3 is TGTGCCAGCAGCCACATGAGCGGGAGGGGGGCAGATACGCAGTTCTTC.

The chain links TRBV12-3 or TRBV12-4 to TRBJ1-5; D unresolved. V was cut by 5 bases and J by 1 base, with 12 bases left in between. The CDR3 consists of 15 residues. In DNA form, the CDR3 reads TGTGCCAGCAGTGAAAGGGAGATGAGCAATCAGCCCCAGCATTTT. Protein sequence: CASSEREMSNQPQHF.

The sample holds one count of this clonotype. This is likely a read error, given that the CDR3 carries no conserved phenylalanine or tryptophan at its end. The CDR3 DNA follows: TGTGCCAGTAGTGGACAATTTGGGGCCTACGGGCAGTACTCC. It specifies CASSGQFGAYGQYS. The chain couples TRBV19 to TRBJ2-7; tentatively, D is TRBD1 (5 bases). Germline CDR1 is LNHDA and CDR2 is SQIVND (reference sequence). The CDR3 has 14 amino acids.

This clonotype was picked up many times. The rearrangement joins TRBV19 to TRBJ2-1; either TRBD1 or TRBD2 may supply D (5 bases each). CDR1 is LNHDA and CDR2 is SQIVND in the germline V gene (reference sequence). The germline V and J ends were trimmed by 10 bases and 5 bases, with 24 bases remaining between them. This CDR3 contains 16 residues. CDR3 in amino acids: CATLKFPGPQNNEQFF. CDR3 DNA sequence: TGTGCCACCTTGAAATTTCCGGGACCTCAAAACAATGAGCAGTTCTTC. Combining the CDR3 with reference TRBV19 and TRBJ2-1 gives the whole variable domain DGGITQSPKYLFRKEGQNVTLSCEQNLNHDAMYWYRQDPGQGLRLIYYSQIVNDFQKGDIAEGYSVSREKKESFPLTVTSAQKNPTAFYLCATLKFPGPQNNEQFFGPGTRLTVL.

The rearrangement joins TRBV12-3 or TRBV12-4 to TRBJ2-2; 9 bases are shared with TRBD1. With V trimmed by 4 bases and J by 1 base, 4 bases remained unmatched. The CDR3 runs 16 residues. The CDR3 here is CASSSGQGGNTGELFF. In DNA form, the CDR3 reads TGTGCCAGCAGTTCGGGACAGGGAGGGAACACCGGGGAGCTGTTTTTT.

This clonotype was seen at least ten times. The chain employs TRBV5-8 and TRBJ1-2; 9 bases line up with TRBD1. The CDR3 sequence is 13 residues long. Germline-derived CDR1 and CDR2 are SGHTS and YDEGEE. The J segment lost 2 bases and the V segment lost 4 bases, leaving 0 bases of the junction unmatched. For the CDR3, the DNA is TGTGCCAGCAGCGGGACAGGGAACTATGGCTACACCTTC. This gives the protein CASSGTGNYGYTF.

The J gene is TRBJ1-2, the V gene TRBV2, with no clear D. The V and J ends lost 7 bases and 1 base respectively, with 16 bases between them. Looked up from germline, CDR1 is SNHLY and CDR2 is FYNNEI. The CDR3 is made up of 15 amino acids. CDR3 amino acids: CASTPDYGDNYGYTF. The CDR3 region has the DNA TGTGCCAGCACCCCAGACTATGGGGATAACTATGGCTACACCTTC.

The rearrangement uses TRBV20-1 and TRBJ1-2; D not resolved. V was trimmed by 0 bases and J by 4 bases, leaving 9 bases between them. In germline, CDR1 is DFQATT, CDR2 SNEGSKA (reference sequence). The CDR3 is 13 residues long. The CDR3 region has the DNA TGCAGTGCTAGAGATAGATCCCTCTATGGCTACACCTTC. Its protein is CSARDRSLYGYTF.